This T cell receptor (beta chain) comes out of a study of sequential checkpoint blockade in melanoma. As for treatment: randomized to nivolumab then ipilimumab (arm A) or the reverse (arm B). PBMC sorting kept live CD3+CD8+ cells without CD19 or CD56. The CDR3 totals 13 residues. V was shortened by 5 bases and J by 3 bases, with 7 bases between the two germline ends. Germline V gene sequence: CDR1 MRHNA, CDR2 SNTAGT. Repertoires were generated with immunoSEQ multiplex PCR, while TCRdb's copy carries only in-frame clones and drops some. The sample holds 10,000 or so clones, around 73% seen once. The TCR comes from a human donor with melanoma. The chain recombines TRBV6-4 with TRBJ2-2, with D uncertain. The sequences come from CD8+ T cells sorted from blood (inferred from file names), collected from a patient given nivolumab and ipilimumab in sequence. The CDR3 sequence: CASSKADTGELFF. For the CDR3, the DNA is TGTGCCAGCAGTAAAGCTGACACCGGGGAGCTGTTTTTT.